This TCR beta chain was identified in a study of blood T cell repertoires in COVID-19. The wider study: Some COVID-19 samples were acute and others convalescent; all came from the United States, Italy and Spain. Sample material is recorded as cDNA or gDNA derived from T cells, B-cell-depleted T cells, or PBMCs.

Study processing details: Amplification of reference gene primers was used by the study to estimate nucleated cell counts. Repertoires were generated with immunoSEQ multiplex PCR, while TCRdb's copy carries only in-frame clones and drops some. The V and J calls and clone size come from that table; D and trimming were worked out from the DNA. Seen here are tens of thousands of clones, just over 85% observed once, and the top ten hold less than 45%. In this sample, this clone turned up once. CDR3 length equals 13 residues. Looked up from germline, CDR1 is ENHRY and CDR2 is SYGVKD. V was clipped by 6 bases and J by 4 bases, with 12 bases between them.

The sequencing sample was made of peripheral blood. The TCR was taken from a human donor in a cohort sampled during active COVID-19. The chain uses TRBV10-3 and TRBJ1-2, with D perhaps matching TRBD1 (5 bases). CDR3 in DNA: TGTGCCATCAGGATGACAGAAACCTATGGCTACACCTTC. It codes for CAIRMTETYGYTF.